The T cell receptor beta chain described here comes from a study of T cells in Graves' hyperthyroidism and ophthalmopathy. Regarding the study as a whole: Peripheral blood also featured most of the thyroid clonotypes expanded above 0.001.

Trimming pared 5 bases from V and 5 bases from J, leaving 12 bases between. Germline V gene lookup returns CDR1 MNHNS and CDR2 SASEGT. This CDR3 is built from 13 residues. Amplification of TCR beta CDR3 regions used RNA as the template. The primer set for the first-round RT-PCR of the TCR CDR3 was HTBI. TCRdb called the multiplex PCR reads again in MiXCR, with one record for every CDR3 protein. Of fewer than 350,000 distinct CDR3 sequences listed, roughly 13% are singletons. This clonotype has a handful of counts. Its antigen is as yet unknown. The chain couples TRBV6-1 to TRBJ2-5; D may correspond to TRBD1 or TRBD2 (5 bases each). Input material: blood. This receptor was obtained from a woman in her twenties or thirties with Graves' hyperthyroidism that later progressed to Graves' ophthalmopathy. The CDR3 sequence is CASSLLWGETQYF. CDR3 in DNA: TGTGCCAGCAGTCTCTTGTGGGGGGAGACCCAGTACTTC.